These 10 T cell receptor beta chains share one sample of origin, sequenced in a study of blood T cell repertoires in COVID-19. Sequencing was performed with immunoSEQ multiplex PCR; in TCRdb, only in-frame clones are kept and a portion is missing. The sample lists around 340,000 clones; more than 70% were seen once. Sequences were obtained from PBMCs or T cells enriched from blood (not recorded which). The receptors shown here come from a woman aged 25 to 45 who had been exposed to COVID-19.

This rearrangement joins TRBV11-2 to TRBJ2-2, with TRBD2 matching 13 bases. This CDR3 is built from 18 residues. CDR1 is SGHAT and CDR2 is FQNNGV in the germline V gene. Germline trimming cut 4 bases from V and 7 bases from J; bases unmatched to any gene: 12. The CDR3 reads CASSSRWTSGSRIGELFF. CDR3 bases: TGTGCCAGCAGCTCCCGGTGGACTAGCGGGAGCCGGATCGGGGAGCTGTTTTTT.

CDR3 DNA sequence: TGTGCCAGCAGCCCCCCCCGGGACACCTCCAGCAATCAGCCCCAGCATTTT. The encoded protein is CASSPPRDTSSNQPQHF. The V gene is TRBV7-3, the J gene TRBJ1-5; the D gene is possibly TRBD1 (6 bases). The CDR3 is made up of 17 amino acids. Trimming left V 5 bases short and J 1 base short, with 18 bases between. CDR1 and CDR2 (germline): SGHTA, FQGTGA.

This sequence joins TRBV6-5 and TRBJ2-7; TRBD1 matches at 9 bases. CDR1 MNHEY and CDR2 SVGAGI come from the germline V gene. After removal of 5 bases from V and 5 bases from J, the junction contained 7 bases not matched to a gene. This CDR3 comprises 14 residues. CDR3 DNA sequence: TGTGCCAGCAGTCCCGGGACAGGGTATCACGAGCAGTACTTC. Translated, it gives CASSPGTGYHEQYF.

CDR3 in amino acids: CAWSPGEGTDTQYF. In nucleotides, the CDR3 is TGTGCCTGGAGTCCAGGGGAAGGCACAGATACGCAGTATTTT. The chain recombines TRBV30 with TRBJ2-3; a weak D match, TRBD1 (6 bases). The CDR3 contains 14 residues. Trimming removed 2 bases from V and 1 base from J, with 10 bases in between. CDR1 GTSNPN and CDR2 SVGIG come from the germline V gene (reference sequence).

V usage is TRBV6-5 and J usage is TRBJ1-2; D is unclear. Germline-derived CDR1 and CDR2 are MNHEY and SVGAGI. The CDR3 runs 15 residues. Trimming pared 0 bases from V and 5 bases from J, leaving 13 bases between. The DNA for the CDR3 is TGTGCCAGCAGTTACTCGACTAAGTCGTCTTATGGCTACACCTTC. This translates into CASSYSTKSSYGYTF.

This clone appeared a single time. This chain links TRBV27 with TRBJ1-1; TRBD1 aligns across 10 bases. CDR1 is MNHEY, CDR2 SMNVEV, per germline (reference sequence). CDR3 size: 16 residues. After removal of 4 bases from V and 1 base from J, the junction contained 6 bases not matched to a gene. CDR3 nucleotide sequence: TGTGCCAGCAGTTCCAAGGACAGGGGGAGGAACACTGAAGCTTTCTTT. It is translated as CASSSKDRGRNTEAFF.

This clone occurred once. The chain couples TRBV27 to TRBJ1-1; D is uncertain. The CDR3 is made up of 13 amino acids. Looked up from germline, CDR1 is MNHEY and CDR2 is SMNVEV (reference sequence). V lost 1 base and J 7 bases, leaving 10 bases between the germline ends. CDR3 residues: CASSLLGRLEAFF. Here the CDR3 DNA reads TGTGCCAGCAGTTTATTAGGCCGACTTGAAGCTTTCTTT.

The chain employs TRBV9 and TRBJ1-1; D call uncertain. Germline V gene lookup returns CDR1 SGDLS and CDR2 YYNGEE. The CDR3 runs to 17 residues. Trimming left V 1 base short and J 4 bases short, with 20 bases between. As DNA, the CDR3 is TGTGCCAGCAGCGTATACGGGGAAGTCGGCCCGGGCACTGAAGCTTTCTTT. Its protein product is CASSVYGEVGPGTEAFF.

The CDR3 loop is CASSLVQSGANVLTF. The CDR3 coding sequence is TGCGCCAGCAGCTTGGTCCAGTCTGGGGCCAACGTCCTGACTTTC. The V gene is TRBV5-1, the J gene TRBJ2-6; no reliable D call. This CDR3 contains 15 residues. The V end lost 0 bases, the J end lost 1 base, and 5 bases lay between the germline ends. Germline assignment: CDR1 SGHRS and CDR2 YFSETQ.

This rearrangement joins TRBV3-1 (or the pseudogene TRBV3-2) to TRBJ1-6; D call uncertain. The CDR3 is 13 residues long. V lost 3 bases and J 8 bases, leaving 8 bases between the germline ends. Looked up from germline, CDR1 is LGHDT and CDR2 is YNNKEL (reference sequence). CDR3 protein: CASSQTRDSPLHF. For the CDR3, the DNA is TGTGCCAGCAGCCAGACGAGGGATTCACCCCTCCACTTT.